The T cell receptor beta chain under discussion was sequenced for a study of cytomegalovirus exposure and HLA in healthy donors. Germline V gene data show CDR1 as WSHSY and CDR2 as SAAADI. The CDR3 sequence is 13 residues long. Trimming left V 3 bases short and J 1 base short, with 6 bases between. The PCR had 60 Vbeta and 13 Jbeta primers. Clones were sequenced by immunoSEQ multiplex PCR, and TCRdb holds only the in-frame ones, with some missing. This sample has 150,000 or so clones, with roughly 73% found just once. The receptor's source is a man between 18 and 29 years old in good health and CMV-seropositive. The material sequenced was PBMCs. This chain uses TRBV10-2 with TRBJ1-1; D not resolved. The CDR3 here is CASSEWQNTEAFF. For the CDR3, the DNA is TGCGCCAGCAGTGAATGGCAGAACACTGAAGCTTTCTTT.